Reported below is one T cell receptor (beta chain). Its antigen is still unknown. This entry belongs to a study of T cell responses to AZD1222 COVID-19 vaccine. Overall study results and limits: The study found Spike-specific TCR breadth and depth rose after two AZD1222 doses.

The V end lost 4 bases, the J end lost 6 bases, and 16 bases lay between the germline ends. The CDR3 spans 15 residues. Germline V gene lookup returns CDR1 LGHNA and CDR2 YNFKEQ. Only in-frame clones appear in the TCRdb table, and some are missing; sequencing was by immunoSEQ multiplex PCR. The sample has about 55,000 clones; 65% to 85% are singletons. The source material was peripheral blood, sampled on day 0 of AZD1222 vaccination. This clonotype was obtained from an adult in good health. V usage is TRBV4-2 and J usage is TRBJ2-4, with a possible D match to TRBD1 (5 bases). Here the CDR3 reads CASSPEGASGNIQYF. CDR3 nucleotide sequence: TGTGCCAGCAGCCCAGAAGGGGCGTCGGGAAACATTCAGTACTTC.